This T cell receptor beta chain was recorded in a study of Ad26.COV2.S vaccination and SARS-CoV-2 variants. Overall study results and limits: The study found similar non-spike TCR breadth in vaccine and placebo recipients. Reports say spike-specific CD8+ and CD4+ T cell responses covered substantial breadth after vaccination.

About this clone: Its antigen is unknown.

Treatment indicated: around 19 received Ad26.COV2.S at low or high dose, single or two shots; 5 received placebo; per-sample allocation not given. On day 63 after the first injection, vaccine and placebo recipients gave samples. The individual, an adult aged 18-55 years, was a donor in Boston. Assay used: immunoSEQ multiplex PCR; TCRdb lists only in-frame clones, some missing. The sample includes more than 300,000 clones, around 88% of them seen just once. The CDR3 loop spans 14 amino acids. Trimming took 4 bases from V and 4 from J, leaving 10 bases between them. Germline CDR1 and CDR2: SGHVS and FNYEAQ.

This clonotype was sampled from a person between 18 and 59 years old who received the Ad26.COV2.S COVID-19 vaccine or a placebo. The V and J genes are TRBV7-6 and TRBJ1-4; D is ambiguous. Specimen: peripheral blood, collected in a trial of Ad26.COV2.S vaccine versus placebo. The CDR3 sequence: CASSYTPGNEKLFF. In DNA form, the CDR3 reads TGTGCCAGCAGCTATACTCCGGGTAATGAAAAACTGTTTTTT.